The present T cell receptor beta chain was sequenced within a study of blood T cell repertoires in COVID-19. Study-level information: COVID-19 samples, acute and convalescent, were from the United States, Italy and Spain. Nucleic acid was either cDNA or gDNA, and it came from T cells, B-cell-depleted T cells, or PBMCs.

In germline, CDR1 is SGHNT, CDR2 YYREEE (reference sequence). The germline V and J ends were trimmed by 4 bases and 8 bases, with 21 bases remaining between them. CDR3 length: 15 residues. Under the authors' procedure: Cell counts per sample came from amplifying reference gene primers. Sequenced by immunoSEQ multiplex PCR; TCRdb stores in-frame clones only, minus some. The V and J calls and clone size come from that table; D and trimming were worked out from the DNA. The sample has 120,000 to 150,000 clones; around 83% are singletons. The genes are TRBV5-4 and TRBJ1-2; D is possibly TRBD1 (6 bases). This clonotype originated in a woman aged 60-75 years with acute or convalescent COVID-19. The sequenced material came from peripheral blood. DNA of the CDR3: TGTGCCAGCAGCGTTTCAGGGGCGCGACTGCGCGGCTACACCTTC. Amino acids: CASSVSGARLRGYTF.